The 15 T cell receptor beta chains below come from one sample, sequenced in a study of read filtering for tumor transcriptome and immune sequencing. Molecular barcoded adaptors covering alpha/delta and beta/gamma chains were used on 400 to 450 ng RNA. One entry per CDR3 protein, called by TCRdb with MiXCR from the reads. The sample lists 30,000 to 45,000 distinct CDR3 sequences; over 11% were seen once. Material for sequencing was a population of CD138-negative cells sorted from bone marrow. Receptor source: a donor at least 40 years old with multiple myeloma.

About this clonotype itself: One end of the junction does not line up with germline, which may come from a read error. The V gene is TRBV7-9, the J gene TRBJ2-5; 12 nucleotides match TRBD2. The CDR3 is 16 amino acids. Germline V gene sequence: CDR1 SEHNR, CDR2 FQNEAQ (reference sequence). The CDR3 DNA reads TGTGCCTGCAGCCTCCTACTAGCGGGGGGCCAAGAGGCCCAGTACTTC. This gives the protein CACSLLLAGGQEAQYF.

The rearrangement joins TRBV11-2 to TRBJ1-1, with D possibly matching TRBD1 (5 bases). The CDR3 length is 17 residues. CDR1 is SGHAT, CDR2 FQNNGV, per germline. V gave up 9 bases and J gave up 11 bases, with 34 bases separating them. The CDR3 sequence: CASRTPRNGPRGHGAFF. The CDR3 DNA reads as TGTGCCAGTAGGACCCCGCGCAACGGACCGAGAGGACATGGGGCTTTCTTT.

This clonotype was counted many times. V usage is TRBV3-1 and J usage is TRBJ2-7, with 8 positions matching TRBD2. This CDR3 has 14 amino acids. Germline CDR1 is LGHDT and CDR2 is YNNKEL (reference sequence). V trimming: 4 bases; J trimming: 3 bases; junction bases outside the gene matches: 5. In DNA, the CDR3 is TGTGCCAGCAGCCCCTTCGCGGGAGGCTACGAGCAGTACTTC. It translates to CASSPFAGGYEQYF.

The sample holds many counts of this clonotype. The CDR3 nucleotides are TGCAGCGTAGGAGGGTATGCGCTAGGAGGTGAGCAGTACTTC. Amino acid sequence: CSVGGYALGGEQYF. The chain has TRBV29-1 and TRBJ2-7; the D gene is possibly TRBD2 (6 bases). V lost 6 bases, J lost 7 bases, and 22 bases lay in between. CDR1 is SQVTM and CDR2 is ANQGSEA in the germline V gene. The CDR3 totals 14 residues.

This clonotype was seen ten or more times. The V and J genes are TRBV5-1 and TRBJ2-2; D possibly corresponds to TRBD1 (5 bases). The V end was cut by 9 bases, the J end by 7 bases, with 16 bases between. Germline CDR1 and CDR2: SGHRS and YFSETQ. CDR3 length: 13 amino acids. The CDR3, as DNA: TGCGCCACCACAAGGGGCTCCGACGGGGAGCTGTTTTTT. Protein product: CATTRGSDGELFF. Looking up the rest from reference TRBV5-1 and TRBJ2-2 gives the full variable domain: KAGVTQTPRYLIKTRGQQVTLSCSPISGHRSVSWYQQTPGQGLQFLFEYFSETQRNKGNFPGRFSGRQFSNSRSEMNVSTLELGDSALYLCATTRGSDGELFFGEGSRLTVL.

The chain recombines TRBV5-6 with TRBJ1-1; D is unresolved. Germline CDR1 is SGHDT and CDR2 is YYEEEE. Trimming shortened V by 3 bases and J by 2 bases, and 14 bases separated the two germline ends. CDR3 length: 15 amino acids. CDR3 sequence reads: CASSWTTSSNTEAFF. The DNA of the CDR3 is TGTGCCAGCAGCTGGACGACTAGTTCTAACACTGAAGCTTTCTTT. Complete variable domain (other parts from reference TRBV5-6 and TRBJ1-1): DAGVTQSPTHLIKTRGQQVTLRCSPKSGHDTVSWYQQALGQGPQFIFQYYEEEERQRGNFPDRFSGHQFPNYSSELNVNALLLGDSALYLCASSWTTSSNTEAFFGQGTRLTVV.

This clonotype came up many times. V and J are TRBV7-9 and TRBJ2-2; 7 bases align to TRBD1. The CDR3 contains 14 residues. CDR1 and CDR2 from the germline V gene are SEHNR and FQNEAQ (reference sequence). J was trimmed by 5 bases and V by 6 bases; bases with no gene match: 6. DNA of the CDR3: TGTGCCAGCAGAGGGAAGGGGGCGACCGGGGAGCTGTTTTTT. Encoded protein: CASRGKGATGELFF.

This clonotype was recorded many times. V gene TRBV18 combines with J gene TRBJ1-3; D is possibly TRBD1 (5 bases). The ends were cut back, 4 bases at V and 3 bases at J, with 7 bases in the middle. Germline V gives CDR1 KGHSH, CDR2 LQKENI. CDR3 size: 13 residues. The CDR3, as DNA: TGTGCCAGCTCACTAGACAGTGGAAACACCATATATTTT. Residues: CASSLDSGNTIYF.

This clonotype has only a few counts. This could be a read error, since a much larger clone is one nucleotide away. The gene calls are TRBV6-5 and TRBJ2-2; perhaps D is TRBD1 or TRBD2 (5 bases each). From germline, CDR1 is MNHEY and CDR2 SVGAGI. CDR3 length equals 14 residues. V dropped 6 bases and J dropped 8 bases, with 16 bases sitting between them. CDR3 in amino acids: CASRTLGVRGELFF. CDR3 nucleotide sequence: TGTGCCAGCAGAACCTTGGGGGTTCGGGGGGAGCTGTTTTTT.

This clonotype appeared many times. The chain has TRBV30 and TRBJ2-2; D not certain. The length of the CDR3 is 12 residues. CDR1 and CDR2 from the germline V gene are GTSNPN and SVGIG (reference sequence). The germline V and J ends were trimmed by 0 bases and 7 bases, with 6 bases remaining between them. CDR3 sequence: CAWSVQDGELFF. The CDR3 nucleotides read TGTGCCTGGAGTGTACAAGACGGGGAGCTGTTTTTT. Full variable domain (remainder filled in from reference TRBV30 and TRBJ2-2): SQTIHQWPATLVQPVGSPLSLECTVEGTSNPNLYWYRQAAGRGLQLLFYSVGIGQISSEVPQNLSASRPQDRQFILSSKKLLLSDSGFYLCAWSVQDGELFFGEGSRLTVL.

The V gene is TRBV10-3, the J gene TRBJ2-3; 15 bases are a match to TRBD2. J was trimmed by 6 bases and V by 10 bases; bases with no gene match: 5. Germline CDR1 ENHRY, CDR2 SYGVKD. This CDR3 contains 14 residues. The CDR3 coding sequence is TGTGCCAGCGGGACTAGCGGGAGGTCTGATACGCAGTATTTT. Residues: CASGTSGRSDTQYF.

The sample holds a few counts of this clonotype. The chain couples TRBV19 to TRBJ2-1; 9 bases match TRBD1. The junction had 7 bases not matched to a gene; V was cut back by 2 bases and J by 5 bases. The V gene's germline CDR1 is LNHDA and CDR2 SQIVND (reference sequence). CDR3 length: 16 residues. The CDR3, as DNA: TGTGCCAGTAGTATACCGAAGAGGACAGGGGACAATGAGCAGTTCTTC. It translates to CASSIPKRTGDNEQFF.

Concerning this clonotype: A much larger clone differs from this one at a single base, so this may be a read error. CDR3 sequence reads: CASSLGASYEQYF. DNA of the CDR3: TGTGCCAGCAGCTTAGGAGCATCCTACGAGCAGTACTTC. V is TRBV11-1 and J is TRBJ2-7; D remains unclear. The CDR3 consists of 13 residues. V was pared by 1 base and J by 1 base, with 5 bases between. Germline values: CDR1 SGHAT, CDR2 FQDESV (reference sequence).

Only a few counts were recorded for this clonotype. A much larger clone is a single base away; this may be a read error. J is TRBJ1-3 and V is TRBV29-1; possibly TRBD1 for D (5 bases). Germline assignment: CDR1 SQVTM and CDR2 ANQGSEA. The CDR3 extends over 14 amino acids. V dropped 4 bases and J dropped 0 bases, with 10 bases sitting between them. CDR3 DNA: TGCAGCGTTGCCGACAGACTCTCTGGAAACACCATATATTTT. Its translation is CSVADRLSGNTIYF. Filled out from reference TRBV29-1 and TRBJ1-3, the complete variable domain reads SAVISQKPSRDICQRGTSLTIQCQVDSQVTMMFWYRQQPGQSLTLIATANQGSEATYESGFVIDKFPISRPNLTFSTLTVSNMSPEDSSIYLCSVADRLSGNTIYFGEGSWLTVV.

At least ten counts were recorded for this clonotype. The chain has TRBV7-8 and TRBJ2-7; D call uncertain. Germline V lookup: CDR1 SGHVS, CDR2 FQNEAQ. V lost 4 bases to trimming and J lost 6 bases, with 19 bases between them. This CDR3 spans 15 amino acids. The CDR3 reads CASSSPDGFPSEQYF. In nucleotides, the CDR3 is TGTGCCAGCAGCTCGCCGGATGGTTTTCCTAGCGAGCAGTACTTC.